This TCR beta chain was recorded in a study of blood T cell repertoires in COVID-19. V shed 2 bases, J shed 9 bases, and the junction held 7 bases outside the gene matches. The V gene's germline CDR1 is MNHNS and CDR2 SASEGT. CDR3 length: 14 residues. Here immunoSEQ multiplex PCR was the method, and the copy in TCRdb shows in-frame clones only, minus some. The table records 55,000 to 90,000 clones, 86% of them present only once. The source of this sequence is a woman in her fifties or sixties with acute or convalescent COVID-19. Material for sequencing was peripheral blood. This chain joins TRBV6-1 and TRBJ1-5; TRBD1 aligns across 7 bases. CDR3 sequence: CASSESQGVRPQHF. As DNA, the CDR3 is TGTGCCAGCAGTGAAAGCCAGGGGGTTCGGCCCCAGCATTTT.